The TCR beta chain described here comes from a study of T cells after yellow fever vaccination. Study findings and constraints: The CD4 and CD8 compartments had a small share of their clonotypes in common. Though weaker, the secondary response peaked faster, on day 5 versus 15.

V dropped 5 bases and J dropped 2; count of bases not matched to a gene: 9. Per the germline V gene, CDR1 is DFQATT and CDR2 is SNEGSKA (reference sequence). CDR3 length equals 17 residues. As TCR cDNA was made by 5'RACE template switching, a universal primer site and UMIs were added. TCRdb itself ran the 5' RACE reads through MiXCR, one entry per CDR3 protein. The sample holds 250,000 to 300,000 distinct CDR3 sequences, approximately 13% seen once. This clonotype was seen many times. Its specificity is not known. This rearrangement joins TRBV20-1 to TRBJ2-1; 13 bases map to TRBD2. Sequencing used CD4+ T cells sorted from PBMCs, obtained 45 days after the yellow fever booster vaccination. The sequence came from a man aged 25-40 years who received the YFV17D yellow fever vaccine. This chain's CDR3 is CSAPGTSGKGTYNEQFF. The CDR3 coding sequence is TGCAGTGCTCCCGGGACTAGCGGGAAGGGGACCTACAATGAGCAGTTCTTC.